This section outlines one T cell receptor beta chain sequence together with its context. These data come from a study of blood T cell repertoires in COVID-19. For the study at large: Samples representing acute and convalescent COVID-19 were sourced from the United States, Italy and Spain. Sources were T cells, B-cell-depleted T cells, or PBMCs; the material itself was cDNA or gDNA.

Per the study methods: Amplification from reference gene primers served as the basis for estimated nucleated cell counts. Libraries were prepared by immunoSEQ multiplex PCR; TCRdb keeps only in-frame clonotypes and omits some of them. The V and J calls and the clone size are those of that table, but D and trimming were determined from the DNA. The profile shows around 97,000 clones, around nine tenths of them singletons. This receptor was obtained from a human donor in a cohort sampled during active COVID-19. Sequenced: peripheral blood.

The CDR3 region has the DNA TGTGCCAGGAGGGAGGGGGCGAACACCGGGGAGCTGTTTTTT. Translated, it gives CARREGANTGELFF. The chain uses TRBV7-2 and TRBJ2-2; TRBD2 is a possible D gene (7 bases). Germline V gene data show CDR1 as SGHTA and CDR2 as FQGNSA. The CDR3 covers 14 residues. V dropped 9 bases and J dropped 0 bases, with 11 bases sitting between them.